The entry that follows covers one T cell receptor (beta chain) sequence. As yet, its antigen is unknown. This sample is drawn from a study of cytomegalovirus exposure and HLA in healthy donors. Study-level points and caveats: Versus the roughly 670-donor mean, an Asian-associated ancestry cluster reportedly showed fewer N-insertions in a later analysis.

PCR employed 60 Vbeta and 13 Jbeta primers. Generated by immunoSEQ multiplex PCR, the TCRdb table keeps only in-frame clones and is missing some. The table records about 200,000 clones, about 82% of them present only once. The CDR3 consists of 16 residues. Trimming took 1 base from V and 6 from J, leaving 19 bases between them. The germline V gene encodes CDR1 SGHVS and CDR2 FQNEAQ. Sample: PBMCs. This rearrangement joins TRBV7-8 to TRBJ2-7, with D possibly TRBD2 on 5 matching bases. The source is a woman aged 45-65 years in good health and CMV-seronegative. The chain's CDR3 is CASSLVRRASLFEQYF. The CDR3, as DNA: TGTGCCAGCAGCTTAGTAAGGCGGGCCTCCCTGTTCGAGCAGTACTTC.